This TCR beta chain was identified during a study of T-cell memory formation after mild COVID-19. Broader study findings: The study found contracting CD4+ clones mainly in CM and EM and contracting CD8+ clones in EMRA. CD4+ bias marked clones expanding day 15 to 37, unlike balanced contracting clones.

This CDR3 has 15 residues. Deletions cut 2 bases from V and 3 bases from J, with 11 bases between. A 5'RACE reaction primed in the constant segment made cDNA libraries of TCR alpha and TCR beta, and these carried sample barcodes and UMIs. From the 5' RACE reads, TCRdb called clonotypes with MiXCR, one entry per CDR3 protein. The sample has over 300,000 distinct CDR3 sequences, 20% to 25% seen once. To note about this clonotype: What it binds is unknown.

Sequencing was carried out using PBMCs or a T cell subset sorted from them (not recorded which). The clonotype originates from a man younger than 35 who had mild COVID-19 (a few samples of this study predate the infection). Cell type and time point are not known. V is TRBV12-3 or TRBV12-4 and J is TRBJ1-3, with D perhaps TRBD1 (5 bases). The CDR3 region is CASSLRGSIGNTIYF. The CDR3 nucleotides read TGTGCCAGCAGTTTACGGGGGTCGATTGGAAACACCATATATTTT.